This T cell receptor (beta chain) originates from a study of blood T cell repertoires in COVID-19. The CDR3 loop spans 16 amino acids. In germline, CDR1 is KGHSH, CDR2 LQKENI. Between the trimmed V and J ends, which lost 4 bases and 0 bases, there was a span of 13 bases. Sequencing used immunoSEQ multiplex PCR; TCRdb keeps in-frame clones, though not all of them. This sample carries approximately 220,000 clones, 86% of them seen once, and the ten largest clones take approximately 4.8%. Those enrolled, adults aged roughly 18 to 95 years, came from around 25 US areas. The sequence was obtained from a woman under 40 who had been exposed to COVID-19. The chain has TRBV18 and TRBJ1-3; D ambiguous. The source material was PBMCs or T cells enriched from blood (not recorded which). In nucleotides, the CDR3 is TGTGCCAGCTCACTATCAGACTACGGCTCTGGAAACACCATATATTTT. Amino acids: CASSLSDYGSGNTIYF. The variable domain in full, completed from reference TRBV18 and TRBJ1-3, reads NAGVMQNPRHLVRRRGQEARLRCSPMKGHSHVYWYRQLPEEGLKFMVYLQKENIIDESGMPKERFSAEFPKEGPSILRIQQVVRGDSAAYFCASSLSDYGSGNTIYFGEGSWLTVV.